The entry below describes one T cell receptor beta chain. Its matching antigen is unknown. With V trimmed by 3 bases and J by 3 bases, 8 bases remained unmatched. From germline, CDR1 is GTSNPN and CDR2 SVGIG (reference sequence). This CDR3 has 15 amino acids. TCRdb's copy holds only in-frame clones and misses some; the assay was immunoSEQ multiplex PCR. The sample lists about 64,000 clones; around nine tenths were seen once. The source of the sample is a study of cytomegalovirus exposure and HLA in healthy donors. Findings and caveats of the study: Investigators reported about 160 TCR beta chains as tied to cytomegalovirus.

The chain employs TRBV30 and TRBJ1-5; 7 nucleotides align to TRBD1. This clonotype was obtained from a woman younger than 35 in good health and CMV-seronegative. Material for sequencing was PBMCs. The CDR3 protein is CAWRDRGQTNQPQHF. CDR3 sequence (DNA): TGTGCCTGGAGAGACCGGGGACAGACCAATCAGCCCCAGCATTTT. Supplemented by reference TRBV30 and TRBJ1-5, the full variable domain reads SQTIHQWPATLVQPVGSPLSLECTVEGTSNPNLYWYRQAAGRGLQLLFYSVGIGQISSEVPQNLSASRPQDRQFILSSKKLLLSDSGFYLCAWRDRGQTNQPQHFGDGTRLSIL.